This T cell receptor (beta chain) was found in a study of T-cell memory formation after mild COVID-19. CDR1 is SGHTA, CDR2 FQGNSA, per germline. The V and J ends lost 5 bases and 8 bases respectively, with 8 bases between them. The CDR3 sequence is 11 residues long. TCRdb ran MiXCR on the 5' RACE reads and lists one entry per CDR3 protein. Of roughly 370,000 distinct CDR3 sequences listed, 15% to 20% are singletons. Sequencing used PBMCs or a T cell subset sorted from them (not recorded which). The sequence was obtained from a man aged 18 to 30 who had mild COVID-19 (a few samples of this study predate the infection). Cell type and time point are not known. V is TRBV7-2 and J is TRBJ2-3; D gene uncertain. Here the CDR3 reads CASSLPGTQYF. In DNA, the CDR3 is TGTGCCAGCAGCCTGCCGGGTACGCAGTATTTT.